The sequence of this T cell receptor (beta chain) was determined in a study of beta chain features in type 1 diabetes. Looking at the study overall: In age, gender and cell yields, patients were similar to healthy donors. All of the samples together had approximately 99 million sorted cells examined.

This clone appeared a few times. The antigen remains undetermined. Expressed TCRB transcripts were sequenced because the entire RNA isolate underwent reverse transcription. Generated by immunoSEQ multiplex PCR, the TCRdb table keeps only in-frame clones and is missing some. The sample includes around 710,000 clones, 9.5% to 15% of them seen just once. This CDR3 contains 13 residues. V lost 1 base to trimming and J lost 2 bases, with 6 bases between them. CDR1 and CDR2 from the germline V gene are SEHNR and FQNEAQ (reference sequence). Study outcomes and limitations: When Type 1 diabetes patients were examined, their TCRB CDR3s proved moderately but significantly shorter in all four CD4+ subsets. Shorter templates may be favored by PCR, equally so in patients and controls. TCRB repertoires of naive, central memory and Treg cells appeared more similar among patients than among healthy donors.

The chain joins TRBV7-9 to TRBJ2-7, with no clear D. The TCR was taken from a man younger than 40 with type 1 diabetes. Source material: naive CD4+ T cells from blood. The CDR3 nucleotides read TGTGCCAGCAGCTTAGACAGAGCCTACGAGCAGTACTTC. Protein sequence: CASSLDRAYEQYF.